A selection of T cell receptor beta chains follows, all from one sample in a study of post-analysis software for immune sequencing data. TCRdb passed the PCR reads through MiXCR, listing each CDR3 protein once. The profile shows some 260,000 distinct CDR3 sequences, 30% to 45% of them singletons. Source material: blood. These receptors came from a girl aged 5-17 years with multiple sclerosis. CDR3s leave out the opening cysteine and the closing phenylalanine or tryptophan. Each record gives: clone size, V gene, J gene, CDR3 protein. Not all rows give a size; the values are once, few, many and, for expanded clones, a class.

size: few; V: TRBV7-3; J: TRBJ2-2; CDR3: ASSLSRDNTGELF
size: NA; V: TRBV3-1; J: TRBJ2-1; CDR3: ASNQGGSRAAF
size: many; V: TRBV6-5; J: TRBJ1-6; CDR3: ASSSRQGSNSPLH
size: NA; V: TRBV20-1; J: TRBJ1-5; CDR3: SASSGIGQPQH
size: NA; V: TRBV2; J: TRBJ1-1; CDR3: ASGHPNTEAF
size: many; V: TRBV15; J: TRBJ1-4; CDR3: ATSPAGTRSEKLF
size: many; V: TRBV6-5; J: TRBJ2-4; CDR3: ASRRQGANIQY
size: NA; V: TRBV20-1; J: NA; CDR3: SARWRDRSYEQY
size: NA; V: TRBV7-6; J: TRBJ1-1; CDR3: ASSLESQGLAF
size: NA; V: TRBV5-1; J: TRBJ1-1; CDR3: ASSLAGTRNTEAF
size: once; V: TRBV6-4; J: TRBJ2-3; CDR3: ASSDSMWGSTDTQY
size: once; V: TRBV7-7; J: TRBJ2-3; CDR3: ASSPRLAAAGDTQY
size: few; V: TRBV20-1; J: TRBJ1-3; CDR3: SARDGGPLSGNTIY
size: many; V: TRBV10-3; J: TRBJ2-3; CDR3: ATKANNTQY
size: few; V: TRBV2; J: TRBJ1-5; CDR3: ASREDRLGNQPQH
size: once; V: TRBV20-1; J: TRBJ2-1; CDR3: SARHVAGGSPNEQF
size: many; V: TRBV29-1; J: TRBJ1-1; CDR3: SAPGQMNTEAF
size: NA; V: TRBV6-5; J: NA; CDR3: ASSYSRGLAGLPYEQY
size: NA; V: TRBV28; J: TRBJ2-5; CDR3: ASRRIQGGRETQY
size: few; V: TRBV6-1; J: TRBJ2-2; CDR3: ASIVGANTGELF
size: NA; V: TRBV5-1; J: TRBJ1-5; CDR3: ASSFDSPDQPQH
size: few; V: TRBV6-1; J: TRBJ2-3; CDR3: ASSEEFMRGYAWDTQY
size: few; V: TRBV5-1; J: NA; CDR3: ASSPNAESANLETQY
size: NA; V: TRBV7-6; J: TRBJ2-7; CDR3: ASSQAGPPLGAYEQY
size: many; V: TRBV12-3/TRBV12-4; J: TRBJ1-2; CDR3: ASSPEGTGKNYGYT
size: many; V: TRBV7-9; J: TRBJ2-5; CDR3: ASQTSGGASETQY
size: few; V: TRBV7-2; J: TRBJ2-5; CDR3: ASSPDSQGETQY
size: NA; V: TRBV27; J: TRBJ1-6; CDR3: ASSREGSYNSPLH
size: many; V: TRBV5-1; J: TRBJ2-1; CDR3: ASSSAGTSGRSSYNEQF
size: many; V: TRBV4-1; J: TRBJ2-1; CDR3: ASSWRVANTGDSYNEQF
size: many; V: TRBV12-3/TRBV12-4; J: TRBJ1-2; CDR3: ASTFSTGNYGYT
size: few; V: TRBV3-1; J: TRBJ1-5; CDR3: ASSQGVTNQPQH
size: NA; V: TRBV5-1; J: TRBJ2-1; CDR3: ASSPGHNGQF
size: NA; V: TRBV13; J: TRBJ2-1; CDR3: ASSLLPAAYNEQF
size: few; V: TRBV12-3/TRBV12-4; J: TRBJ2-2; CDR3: ASSFRPGGNTGELF
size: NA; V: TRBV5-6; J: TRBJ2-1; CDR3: ASTHFSGSGGEQF
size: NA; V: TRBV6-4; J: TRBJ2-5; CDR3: AGSDGLAGQETQY